This T cell receptor beta chain was recovered during a study of early T cells in non-severe SARS-CoV-2 infection. Germline values: CDR1 DFQATT, CDR2 SNEGSKA (reference sequence). Trimming pared 3 bases from V and 0 bases from J, leaving 13 bases between. The CDR3 sequence is 15 residues long. In its sample, this clonotype ranks as medium-sized. TCRdb passed the 5' RACE reads through MiXCR, listing each CDR3 protein once. Here the sample spans 55,000 to 70,000 distinct CDR3 sequences, roughly 12% being singletons. Specimen: whole blood. This chain uses TRBV20-1 with TRBJ2-3, with D tentatively TRBD1 (5 bases). The receptor comes from an adult who was a healthcare worker with PCR-confirmed SARS-CoV-2 infection or an uninfected control (not recorded which). Written as DNA, the CDR3 is TGCAGTGCTAGTGTAGGGGCCGCTAGCACAGATACGCAGTATTTT. Translation gives CSASVGAASTDTQYF.